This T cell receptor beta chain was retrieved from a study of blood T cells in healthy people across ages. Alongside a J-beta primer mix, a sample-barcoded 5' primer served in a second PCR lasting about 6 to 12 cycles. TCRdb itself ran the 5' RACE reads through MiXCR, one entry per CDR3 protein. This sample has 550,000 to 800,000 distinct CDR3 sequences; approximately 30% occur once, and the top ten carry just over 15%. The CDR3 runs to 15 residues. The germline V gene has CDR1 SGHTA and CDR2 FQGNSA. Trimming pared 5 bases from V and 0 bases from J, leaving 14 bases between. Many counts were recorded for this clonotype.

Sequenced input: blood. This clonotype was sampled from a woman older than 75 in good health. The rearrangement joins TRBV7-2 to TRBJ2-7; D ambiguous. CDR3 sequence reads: CASSPTIVSSYEQYF. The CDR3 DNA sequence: TGTGCCAGCAGCCCAACTATAGTTTCCTCCTACGAGCAGTACTTC.